This entry concerns a single T cell receptor beta chain. The V gene's germline CDR1 is MGHDK and CDR2 SYGVNS. There are 16 residues in the CDR3. The sample belongs to a study of CXCR3-negative and CXCR3-positive naive CD8 T cells. TRB cDNA was prepared as libraries by UMI-labeled 5' RACE. After re-calling the 5' RACE reads, TCRdb lists one entry per CDR3 protein, DNA absent. The sample shows approximately 3,400 distinct CDR3 sequences, and 1.5% to 2% sits with its ten largest clones. This sequence joins TRBV25-1 and TRBJ2-3; TCRdb selects TRBD1, and the lack of DNA leaves this call unchecked. The sample consisted of naive CXCR3- CD8+ T cells from blood. Documented subset: CD45RO-CCR7+CD27+CD95- naive CD8+ T cells lacking CXCR3 (TNR3-). The clonotype originates from a human donor in good health. Some clones in this sample may be carry-over from other donors' samples. The CDR3 sequence: CASSESSGLATDTQYF. Looking up the rest from reference TRBV25-1 and TRBJ2-3 gives the full variable domain: EADIYQTPRYLVIGTGKKITLECSQTMGHDKMYWYQQDPGMELHLIHYSYGVNSTEKGDLSSESTVSRIRTEHFPLTLESARPSHTSQYLCASSESSGLATDTQYFGPGTRLTVL.